This passage covers 31 T cell receptor beta chains from one sample sequenced in a study of blood T cells in healthy people across ages (dated by TCRdb to the mid-2010s). Libraries were built with 5' RACE. Sequencing used an Illumina HiSeq 2500. A second PCR of about 6 to 12 cycles was run with a J-beta primer mix and a sample-barcoded 5' primer. TCRdb trimmed public reads at Q25 via fastp, called clones via MiXCR and kept in-frame beta chains. Entries are consolidated by CDR3 protein sequence, retaining the most common genes and DNA. This sample is represented by about 1.4 million distinct CDR3 sequences; 55% to 75% of them were singletons. The ten largest clones take up 5% to 7% of the sample. The sequenced sample consisted of blood. The receptors were gathered from a man between 18 and 29 years old in good health.

The V and J genes are TRBV12-3 or TRBV12-4 and TRBJ2-7, with D possibly being TRBD1 or TRBD2 (5 bases each). The V end lost 3 bases, the J end lost 6 bases, and 15 bases lay between the germline ends. The CDR3 sequence is 14 residues long. CDR3 sequence (DNA): TGTGCCAGCAGTTTTCGGGACCTGAGGAGCGAGCAGTACTTC. Encoded protein: CASSFRDLRSEQYF.

This rearrangement joins TRBV4-1 to TRBJ1-1; a weak D match, TRBD1 (6 bases). This CDR3 comprises 13 residues. Trimming stripped 4 bases from V and 6 bases from J, with 12 bases between. Germline CDR1 reads MGHRA; CDR2 reads YSYEKL. The CDR3, as DNA: TGCGCCAGCAGCCGGATAGACAGGCCTGAAGCTTTCTTT. Its translation is CASSRIDRPEAFF.

The chain has TRBV19 and TRBJ1-1; D remains ambiguous. Trimming cost V 4 bases and J 2 bases, with 14 bases left between them. Germline CDR1 reads LNHDA; CDR2 reads SQIVND (reference sequence). CDR3 size: 15 residues. As DNA, the CDR3 is TGTGCCAGTAGTACAACCGGAGGCCGAAACACTGAAGCTTTCTTT. Its translation: CASSTTGGRNTEAFF. Looking up the rest from reference TRBV19 and TRBJ1-1 gives the full variable domain: DGGITQSPKYLFRKEGQNVTLSCEQNLNHDAMYWYRQDPGQGLRLIYYSQIVNDFQKGDIAEGYSVSREKKESFPLTVTSAQKNPTAFYLCASSTTGGRNTEAFFGQGTRLTVV.

The DNA of the CDR3 is TGTGCCAGCAGCTTTGGGACATACGATGAGCAGTTCTTC. Translated: CASSFGTYDEQFF. The chain joins TRBV7-2 to TRBJ2-1, with D tentatively TRBD1 (6 bases). Germline values: CDR1 SGHTA, CDR2 FQGNSA. There are 13 residues in the CDR3. Trimming cost V 3 bases and J 8 bases, with 11 bases left between them.

This clonotype has just a few counts. The chain is built from TRBV24-1 and TRBJ2-7; TRBD1 aligns across 9 bases. Germline CDR1 reads KGHDR; CDR2 reads SFDVKD. V shed 7 bases and J 2 bases; nucleotides not matched to a gene: 8. The CDR3 runs to 15 residues. The DNA of the CDR3 is TGTGCCACCAGCAACCCGGGACAGGGCACCTACGAGCAGTACTTC. This sequence encodes CATSNPGQGTYEQYF.

The sample holds a few counts of this clonotype. The chain is built from TRBV5-1 and TRBJ2-3, with 9 bases matching TRBD2. Trimming cost V 3 bases and J 4 bases; bases outside gene matches: 12. The CDR3 spans 17 residues. The germline V gene encodes CDR1 SGHRS and CDR2 YFSETQ. CDR3 coding DNA: TGCGCCAGCAGCTCCTCCTTAGCGGGAGTTGACGCAGATACGCAGTATTTT. Its protein product is CASSSSLAGVDADTQYF.

CDR3 residues: CASSYGTRSQETQYF. In nucleotides, the CDR3 is TGTGCCAGCAGTTACGGGACTAGGAGCCAAGAGACCCAGTACTTC. This chain links TRBV6-5 with TRBJ2-5, with 8 bases fitting TRBD2. The CDR3 totals 15 residues. Looked up from germline, CDR1 is MNHEY and CDR2 is SVGAGI. J was trimmed by 1 base and V by 2 bases; bases with no gene match: 3.

This clonotype turned up a few times. J is TRBJ1-2 and V is TRBV15; unclear D gene. V was trimmed by 0 bases and J by 12 bases, leaving 17 bases between them. The CDR3 is 14 amino acids. Per germline, CDR1 LNHNV and CDR2 YYDKDF (reference sequence). The CDR3: CATSRDRLSYGDTF. CDR3 nucleotides: TGTGCCACCAGCAGAGATCGGCTGAGCTATGGAGACACCTTC. Based on the CDR3 plus reference TRBV15 and TRBJ1-2, the full variable domain is DAMVIQNPRYQVTQFGKPVTLSCSQTLNHNVMYWYQQKSSQAPKLLFHYYDKDFNNEADTPDNFQSRRPNTSFCFLDIRSPGLGDTAMYLCATSRDRLSYGDTFGSGTRLTVV.

This rearrangement joins TRBV20-1 to TRBJ1-1, with D uncertain. Per germline, CDR1 DFQATT and CDR2 SNEGSKA (reference sequence). Trimming removed 3 bases at V and 1 base at J, with 9 bases between. The CDR3 extends over 13 amino acids. The CDR3 sequence: CSASPRRNTEAFF. CDR3 DNA: TGCAGTGCTAGTCCCCGGCGGAACACTGAAGCTTTCTTT.

A few counts support this clonotype. V gene TRBV4-1 combines with J gene TRBJ1-1; D possibly corresponds to TRBD1 (5 bases). Per germline, CDR1 MGHRA and CDR2 YSYEKL. The V end lost 2 bases, the J end lost 6 bases, and 25 bases lay between the germline ends. The CDR3 consists of 18 residues. This chain's CDR3 is CASSQRGMVGILGAEAFF. In DNA form, the CDR3 reads TGCGCCAGCAGCCAAAGAGGAATGGTCGGAATTTTGGGGGCTGAAGCTTTCTTT.

The rearrangement links TRBV20-1 to TRBJ2-3; D remains unclear. V gave up 0 bases and J gave up 3 bases, with 13 bases separating them. The germline V gene has CDR1 DFQATT and CDR2 SNEGSKA (reference sequence). This CDR3 is 15 amino acids long. CDR3: CSAREATHPTDTQYF. The DNA for the CDR3 is TGCAGTGCTAGAGAAGCCACCCACCCAACAGATACGCAGTATTTT.

The chain uses TRBV6-5 and TRBJ2-7; 10 bases are shared with TRBD1. This CDR3 contains 16 residues. Germline trimming cut 2 bases from V and 3 bases from J; bases unmatched to any gene: 7. In germline, CDR1 is MNHEY, CDR2 SVGAGI. CDR3 sequence (DNA): TGTGCCAGCAGTTACCCGGCCGGGACAGGGGACTACGAGCAGTACTTC. Translating gives CASSYPAGTGDYEQYF.

This clonotype has more than one count but fewer than ten. This sequence joins TRBV20-1 and TRBJ2-4; 8 bases line up with TRBD2. V was clipped by 6 bases and J by 3 bases; unmatched bases: 7. CDR3 length: 14 amino acids. In germline, CDR1 is DFQATT, CDR2 SNEGSKA (reference sequence). Here the CDR3 DNA reads TGCAGTGCCACGGGGGGGGCTGGCAAAAACATTCAGTACTTC. Translated, it gives CSATGGAGKNIQYF.

CDR3 region: CATSEGREPYEQYF. The DNA for the CDR3 is TGTGCCACCAGTGAGGGGCGGGAGCCCTACGAGCAGTACTTC. V gene TRBV24-1 combines with J gene TRBJ2-7; 7 nucleotides match TRBD2. V gave up 4 bases and J gave up 2 bases; unmatched junction bases: 4. In germline, CDR1 is KGHDR, CDR2 SFDVKD. The CDR3 has 14 residues.

This clonotype has only a few counts. The chain is built from TRBV20-1 and TRBJ2-5, with D hard to call. Gene TRBJ2-7 matches the end of the DNA better, so the J call may be wrong. The CDR3 covers 11 residues. Looked up from germline, CDR1 is DFQATT and CDR2 is SNEGSKA (reference sequence). CDR3: CSARQVSEQYF. The CDR3 bases are TGCAGTGCTAGACAGGTCTCCGAGCAGTACTTC.

The table lists this clonotype with a count of one. The chain is built from TRBV5-1 and TRBJ2-2, with D hard to call. V was cut by 1 base and J by 0 bases, with 7 bases left in between. The germline V gene has CDR1 SGHRS and CDR2 YFSETQ. The CDR3 spans 15 residues. The CDR3 protein is CASSLTDPNTGELFF. In DNA form, the CDR3 reads TGCGCCAGCAGCTTGACGGACCCGAACACCGGGGAGCTGTTTTTT.

The gene calls are TRBV25-1 and TRBJ1-2, with 11 nucleotides matching TRBD1. The CDR3 is 15 residues long. Germline lookup yields CDR1 MGHDK and CDR2 SYGVNS. V gave up 2 bases and J gave up 5 bases; unmatched junction bases: 4. DNA of the CDR3: TGTGCCAGCAGTGAAGGACAGGGGGCGTTTTATGGCTACACCTTC. Translation: CASSEGQGAFYGYTF.

The gene calls are TRBV4-1 and TRBJ2-7; 7 nucleotides align to TRBD2. V gave up 4 bases and J gave up 1 base; unmatched junction bases: 10. Per the germline V gene, CDR1 is MGHRA and CDR2 is YSYEKL. The CDR3 is made up of 16 amino acids. The CDR3 coding sequence is TGCGCCAGCAGCCTAGTCCTAGCGGAACCTTCCTACGAGCAGTACTTC. Translation: CASSLVLAEPSYEQYF.

In its sample, this clonotype was seen a few times. This chain joins TRBV5-1 and TRBJ2-1, with D perhaps matching TRBD2 (7 bases). This CDR3 is 13 amino acids long. Per germline, CDR1 SGHRS and CDR2 YFSETQ. V lost 2 bases to trimming and J lost 9 bases, with 12 bases between them. The CDR3 DNA reads TGCGCCAGCAGCTTCAACAGGGAGGGTGAGCAGTTCTTC. Translation: CASSFNREGEQFF.

This clonotype was picked up a small number of times. The chain combines TRBV20-1 with TRBJ2-3, with TRBD2 matching 9 bases. The CDR3 spans 17 residues. V was pared by 4 bases and J by 6 bases, with 17 bases of the junction left unmatched. CDR1 DFQATT and CDR2 SNEGSKA come from the germline V gene (reference sequence). The CDR3 DNA reads as TGCAGTGCTAACAACTATAGCGGGGGTCAGGATTGGGATACGCAGTATTTT. Its protein is CSANNYSGGQDWDTQYF.

The rearrangement links TRBV6-5 to TRBJ1-4; D call uncertain. Germline-derived CDR1 and CDR2 are MNHEY and SVGAGI. The V and J ends lost 5 bases and 8 bases respectively, with 12 bases between them. CDR3 length: 13 amino acids. The DNA of the CDR3 is TGTGCCAGCAGTGTGGCCCTGAGGGAAAAACTGTTTTTT. It translates to CASSVALREKLFF.

This clonotype was counted a few times. The chain links TRBV27 to TRBJ2-5; either TRBD1 or TRBD2 may supply D (5 bases each). Germline V gene data show CDR1 as MNHEY and CDR2 as SMNVEV (reference sequence). The V end was cut by 5 bases, the J end by 10 bases, with 14 bases between. This CDR3 contains 12 residues. In DNA form, the CDR3 reads TGTGCCAGCAGTACAGGCGGGTGCGTCCAGTACTTC. Protein sequence: CASSTGGCVQYF.

V and J are TRBV29-1 and TRBJ1-4, with TRBD1 matching 7 bases. CDR3 size: 12 residues. Per germline, CDR1 SQVTM and CDR2 ANQGSEA. Trimming cost V 6 bases and J 8 bases; bases outside gene matches: 6. As DNA, the CDR3 is TGCAGCGTGAGACAGGACAGGGAAAAACTGTTTTTT. Protein product: CSVRQDREKLFF.

The gene calls are TRBV2 and TRBJ1-5, with 9 bases aligning to TRBD1. Germline-derived CDR1 and CDR2 are SNHLY and FYNNEI. Trimming took 6 bases from V and 7 from J; bases not matched to a gene: 4. This CDR3 is built from 13 residues. CDR3 DNA sequence: TGTGCCAGCAGCGGCGGGACAGGGCAGCCCCAGCATTTT. This codes for CASSGGTGQPQHF.

The chain has TRBV29-1 and TRBJ2-5, with D unresolved. Trimming removed 4 bases from V and 1 base from J, with 13 bases in between. Germline V gene lookup returns CDR1 SQVTM and CDR2 ANQGSEA. The CDR3 is made up of 14 amino acids. This CDR3 is CSVGMGPLQETQYF. The CDR3 DNA follows: TGCAGCGTTGGTATGGGCCCACTCCAAGAGACCCAGTACTTC.

The rearrangement uses TRBV27 and TRBJ2-7, with 7 bases fitting TRBD1. The J call may be wrong; the DNA end is better matched by TRBJ2-5. Germline V CDR1 and CDR2: MNHEY, SMNVEV (reference sequence). The CDR3 runs to 15 residues. DNA of the CDR3: TGTGCCAGCAGTTCAATCGACAGGGTTCTAGAGACCCAGTACTTC. This encodes CASSSIDRVLETQYF.

The chain couples TRBV7-2 to TRBJ1-1, with TRBD1 matching 9 bases. CDR3 size: 18 residues. V lost 3 bases to trimming and J lost 0 bases; unmatched junction nucleotides: 11. Germline V gene lookup returns CDR1 SGHTA and CDR2 FQGNSA. The chain's CDR3 is CASSFQQGAVKLNTEAFF. The CDR3 coding sequence is TGTGCCAGCAGCTTCCAACAGGGGGCGGTGAAATTGAACACTGAAGCTTTCTTT. Supplemented by reference TRBV7-2 and TRBJ1-1, the full variable domain reads GAGVSQSPSNKVTEKGKDVELRCDPISGHTALYWYRQSLGQGLEFLIYFQGNSAPDKSGLPSDRFSAERTGGSVSTLTIQRTQQEDSAVYLCASSFQQGAVKLNTEAFFGQGTRLTVV.

In this sample, this clonotype turned up a few times. The rearrangement joins TRBV6-6 to TRBJ2-1; D is possibly TRBD2 (5 bases). Germline V lookup: CDR1 MNHNY, CDR2 SVGAGI (reference sequence). This CDR3 spans 13 amino acids. V shed 5 bases and J shed 8 bases, with 13 bases lying between them. The CDR3 DNA reads TGTGCCAGCAGTCTTAATCTAGCCGATGAGCAGTTCTTC. Translation gives CASSLNLADEQFF.

The chain recombines TRBV7-8 with TRBJ2-1; the match to TRBD1 covers 8 bases. The junction had 9 bases not matched to a gene; V was cut back by 5 bases and J by 6 bases. Germline V CDR1 and CDR2: SGHVS, FQNEAQ. This CDR3 is 15 amino acids long. The CDR3 is CASSHLGTGRNEQFF. DNA for the CDR3: TGTGCCAGCAGCCATTTGGGGACAGGCCGCAATGAGCAGTTCTTC.

This clonotype showed up just a few times. V and J are TRBV12-5 and TRBJ1-2; D is perhaps TRBD1 (6 bases). Germline CDR1 reads LGHNT; CDR2 reads FRNRAP. The V and J ends lost 6 bases and 2 bases respectively, with 13 bases between them. The CDR3 contains 14 residues. The chain's CDR3 is CASGFLTGNYGYTF. As DNA, the CDR3 is TGTGCTAGTGGCTTCCTGACAGGCAACTATGGCTACACCTTC. Based on the CDR3 plus reference TRBV12-5 and TRBJ1-2, the full variable domain is DARVTQTPRHKVTEMGQEVTMRCQPILGHNTVFWYRQTMMQGLELLAYFRNRAPLDDSGMPKDRFSAEMPDATLATLKIQPSEPRDSAVYFCASGFLTGNYGYTFGSGTRLTVV.

This clonotype occurred a few times. The chain carries TRBV25-1 and TRBJ2-1; D unresolved. V lost 4 bases to trimming and J lost 0 bases, with 7 bases between them. There are 14 residues in the CDR3. Looked up from germline, CDR1 is MGHDK and CDR2 is SYGVNS. Here the CDR3 DNA reads TGTGCCAGCAGTGCTCCATACTCCTACAATGAGCAGTTCTTC. It translates to CASSAPYSYNEQFF.